The 27 T cell receptor beta chains in this list originate from one sample, sequenced in a study of blood T cell repertoires in COVID-19 (dated by TCRdb to 2018 to 2020). Libraries were prepared through the immunoSEQ multiplex PCR assay. TCRdb limited this immuneACCESS table to in-frame rearrangements with V and J called. A share of clones is missing; checked studies link under half to unresolved V genes, and the rest is unexplained. This sample is represented by 250,000 to 350,000 clones; around four fifths of them were singletons. The ten top clones hold 4.1% of the sample. The sequenced material came from peripheral blood. The receptors originated from a woman aged 50 to 60 with active or convalescent COVID-19.

The V and J genes are TRBV28 and TRBJ1-1, with D perhaps TRBD1 (5 bases). CDR1 is MDHEN and CDR2 is SYDVKM in the germline V gene. The ends were cut back, 7 bases at V and 3 bases at J, with 18 bases in the middle. This CDR3 has 15 amino acids. The CDR3: CASTTPGGGYTEAFF. In nucleotides, the CDR3 is TGTGCCAGCACCACACCCGGGGGGGGATACACTGAAGCTTTCTTT.

The V gene is TRBV6-1, the J gene TRBJ2-1; 13 bases agree with TRBD2. The trim removed 2 bases at V and 9 bases at J, leaving 10 bases unmatched. Germline-derived CDR1 and CDR2 are MNHNS and SASEGT. CDR3 length: 17 residues. CDR3: CASSERTSGSTRPEQFF. The DNA of the CDR3 is TGTGCCAGCAGTGAACGGACTAGCGGGAGCACGCGGCCTGAGCAGTTCTTC.

The genes are TRBV5-1 and TRBJ2-3; D perhaps matches TRBD1 (5 bases). Per the germline V gene, CDR1 is SGHRS and CDR2 is YFSETQ. The V end was cut by 3 bases, the J end by 2 bases, with 10 bases between. The CDR3 runs 14 residues. CDR3 region: CASSSTGATDTQYF. In DNA form, the CDR3 reads TGCGCCAGCAGCTCCACAGGCGCCACAGATACGCAGTATTTT.

The CDR3 bases are TGTGCCAGCAGCAAAGAAGTAAGATCTAGCGGGAGGGCCTGGTATTCAGTAAATGAGCAGTTCTTC. Its protein is CASSKEVRSSGRAWYSVNEQFF. V usage is TRBV21-1 and J usage is TRBJ2-1; the table's D gene call, TRBD2, was not cross checked with the DNA. TRBV21-1 is a recognized pseudogene. The CDR3 runs to 22 residues.

The chain joins TRBV29-1 to TRBJ2-1; D might be TRBD1 (6 bases). Germline V gene data show CDR1 as SQVTM and CDR2 as ANQGSEA. V was shortened by 4 bases and J by 7 bases, with 17 bases between the two germline ends. This CDR3 comprises 14 residues. CDR3 protein: CSVVPHRVGNEQFF. CDR3 nucleotides: TGCAGCGTTGTCCCCCACAGGGTAGGTAATGAGCAGTTCTTC.

The chain employs TRBV11-2 and TRBJ2-4, with 9 positions matching TRBD1. Germline assignment: CDR1 SGHAT and CDR2 FQNNGV. V shed 5 bases, J shed 7 bases, and the junction held 15 bases outside the gene matches. This CDR3 has 17 residues. This CDR3 reads CASSISTGGSWSNIQYF. As DNA, the CDR3 is TGTGCCAGCAGCATAAGCACAGGGGGCAGTTGGTCGAACATTCAGTACTTC. The whole variable domain, filled in from reference TRBV11-2 and TRBJ2-4, reads EAGVAQSPRYKIIEKRQSVAFWCNPISGHATLYWYQQILGQGPKLLIQFQNNGVVDDSQLPKDRFSAERLKGVDSTLKIQPAKLEDSAVYLCASSISTGGSWSNIQYFGAGTRLSVL.

The gene calls are TRBV3-1 (or the pseudogene TRBV3-2) and TRBJ2-7, with 9 bases that match TRBD1. The CDR3 has 14 amino acids. With V trimmed by 4 bases and J by 5 bases, 6 bases remained unmatched. The germline gives CDR1 LGHDT, CDR2 YNNKEL (reference sequence). CDR3: CASSPGTGKHEQYF. In DNA, the CDR3 is TGTGCCAGCAGCCCCGGGACAGGGAAACACGAGCAGTACTTC.

The chain couples TRBV2 to TRBJ1-6; D gene ambiguous. V dropped 7 bases and J dropped 7 bases, with 8 bases sitting between them. This CDR3 contains 12 residues. Germline-derived CDR1 and CDR2 are SNHLY and FYNNEI. The CDR3, as DNA: TGTGCCAGCAAACAAAACAATTCACCCCTCCACTTT. As protein: CASKQNNSPLHF.

The CDR3 DNA sequence: TGTGCCAGCAGCTTAGGAGGGCCGTCCTATAATTCACCCCTCCACTTT. This gives the protein CASSLGGPSYNSPLHF. The V gene is TRBV11-2, the J gene TRBJ1-6; D remains ambiguous. CDR3 size: 16 residues. Per the germline V gene, CDR1 is SGHAT and CDR2 is FQNNGV. With 1 base removed from V and 1 base from J, the gap between germline ends came to 8 bases.

The V gene is TRBV27, the J gene TRBJ2-1; TRBD2 matches 9 bases. With 2 bases clipped from V and 15 bases from J, the junction kept 17 bases outside the gene matches. The germline V gene has CDR1 MNHEY and CDR2 SMNVEV (reference sequence). The CDR3 has 16 residues. The CDR3 nucleotides read TGTGCCAGCAGTTTAGAAGTGGCGGGAGGGAGGTTTTATCTGTTCTTC. Translating it yields CASSLEVAGGRFYLFF.

This sequence joins TRBV30 and TRBJ1-1, with TRBD1 matching 10 bases. Per the germline V gene, CDR1 is GTSNPN and CDR2 is SVGIG (reference sequence). Trimming removed 0 bases from V and 3 bases from J; junction bases left unmatched: 4. The CDR3 spans 15 residues. This CDR3 reads CAWSVDRGMDTEAFF. As DNA, the CDR3 is TGTGCCTGGAGTGTGGACAGGGGGATGGACACTGAAGCTTTCTTT.

The chain recombines TRBV7-8 with TRBJ1-4, with a weak D call TRBD1 (5 bases). CDR3 size: 16 residues. Trimming pared 5 bases from V and 0 bases from J, leaving 13 bases between. CDR1 and CDR2 (germline): SGHVS, FQNEAQ. The CDR3 sequence: CASSPLGGATNEKLFF. The CDR3 DNA sequence: TGTGCCAGCAGCCCCCTCGGGGGTGCAACTAATGAAAAACTGTTTTTT. The complete variable domain, with remaining parts taken from reference TRBV7-8 and TRBJ1-4, reads GAGVSQSPRYKVAKRGQDVALRCDPISGHVSLFWYQQALGQGPEFLTYFQNEAQLDKSGLPSDRFFAERPEGSVSTLKIQRTQQEDSAVYLCASSPLGGATNEKLFFGSGTQLSVL.

J is TRBJ1-3 and V is TRBV19; D is unresolved. This CDR3 has 15 amino acids. V gave up 7 bases and J gave up 0 bases, with 13 bases separating them. Germline values: CDR1 LNHDA, CDR2 SQIVND (reference sequence). The chain's CDR3 is CASIRSAFSGNTIYF. CDR3 in DNA: TGTGCCAGTATCCGGAGCGCCTTCTCTGGAAACACCATATATTTT.

The J gene is TRBJ2-7, the V gene TRBV19, with 8 bases matching TRBD1. The CDR3 covers 15 residues. The ends lost 5 bases at V and 3 bases at J; junction bases unmatched: 9. CDR1 and CDR2 (germline): LNHDA, SQIVND (reference sequence). The CDR3 region is CASSPGTGIRYEQYF. For the CDR3, the DNA is TGTGCCAGTAGTCCTGGGACAGGTATTCGCTACGAGCAGTACTTC.

The chain combines TRBV24-1 with TRBJ2-1; 11 nucleotides match TRBD2. The CDR3 spans 14 residues. CDR1 and CDR2 (germline): KGHDR, SFDVKD. After removal of 6 bases from V and 7 bases from J, the junction contained 4 bases not matched to a gene. The CDR3 nucleotides read TGTGCCACCAGTCCTAGCGGGAGGTGGAATGAGCAGTTCTTC. It yields the protein CATSPSGRWNEQFF.

The chain couples TRBV18 to TRBJ2-7; 13 positions agree with TRBD2. Per the germline V gene, CDR1 is KGHSH and CDR2 is LQKENI. After removal of 3 bases from V and 5 bases from J, the junction contained 4 bases not matched to a gene. This CDR3 contains 15 residues. CDR3 in DNA: TGTGCCAGCTCACCCGGGACTAGCGGGAAACACGAGCAGTACTTC. This translates into CASSPGTSGKHEQYF.

This clone was found a few times. This chain joins TRBV7-9 and TRBJ1-1, with 8 nucleotides matching TRBD1. V trimming: 2 bases; J trimming: 3 bases; junction bases outside the gene matches: 8. The germline CDR1 and CDR2 sequences are SEHNR and FQNEAQ (reference sequence). The length of the CDR3 is 16 residues. The CDR3 nucleotides read TGTGCCAGCAGCTTAACTGTCCGCAGGGGGCACACTGAAGCTTTCTTT. Its translation is CASSLTVRRGHTEAFF.

The V call is TRBV3-1 (or the pseudogene TRBV3-2), the J call TRBJ2-7; TRBD2 matches 14 bases. The ends lost 7 bases at V and 3 bases at J; junction bases unmatched: 11. The CDR3 runs to 17 residues. CDR1 and CDR2 from the germline V gene are LGHDT and YNNKEL (reference sequence). CDR3 region: CASTTSKGLAGVYEQYF. In DNA form, the CDR3 reads TGTGCCAGCACTACAAGTAAGGGACTAGCGGGAGTCTACGAGCAGTACTTC.

This chain joins TRBV9 and TRBJ2-1, with D maybe TRBD2 (5 bases). The germline V gene encodes CDR1 SGDLS and CDR2 YYNGEE. CDR3 size: 14 residues. The V end was cut by 1 base, the J end by 8 bases, with 13 bases between. CDR3 region: CASSVLDFSDEQFF. In DNA form, the CDR3 reads TGTGCCAGCAGCGTACTGGACTTCTCCGATGAGCAGTTCTTC. Complete variable domain (other parts from reference TRBV9 and TRBJ2-1): DSGVTQTPKHLITATGQRVTLRCSPRSGDLSVYWYQQSLDQGLQFLIQYYNGEERAKGNILERFSAQQFPDLHSELNLSSLELGDSALYFCASSVLDFSDEQFFGPGTRLTVL.

The chain carries TRBV20-1 and TRBJ2-7, with 10 bases lining up with TRBD2. The CDR3 totals 14 residues. Germline V gene data show CDR1 as DFQATT and CDR2 as SNEGSKA (reference sequence). With 3 bases clipped from V and 6 bases from J, the junction kept 8 bases outside the gene matches. The DNA for the CDR3 is TGCAGTGCTAGTCCTCTAGCGGGAGTCCCCGAGCAGTACTTC. Its translation is CSASPLAGVPEQYF.

This clone was seen only once. The V call is TRBV18, the J call TRBJ1-6; D not resolved. The V gene's germline CDR1 is KGHSH and CDR2 LQKENI. The ends were cut back, 3 bases at V and 7 bases at J, with 10 bases in the middle. The CDR3 has 14 residues. CDR3 sequence (DNA): TGTGCCAGCTCACCGGACTTCTCAAATTCACCCCTCCACTTT. It is translated as CASSPDFSNSPLHF. Full variable domain (outside the CDR3, taken from reference TRBV18 and TRBJ1-6): NAGVMQNPRHLVRRRGQEARLRCSPMKGHSHVYWYRQLPEEGLKFMVYLQKENIIDESGMPKERFSAEFPKEGPSILRIQQVVRGDSAAYFCASSPDFSNSPLHFGNGTRLTVT.

This chain uses TRBV14 with TRBJ2-3; weak D call: TRBD1 (5 bases). V lost 1 base and J 0 bases, leaving 5 bases between the germline ends. The CDR3 has 14 amino acids. CDR1 is SGHDN and CDR2 is FVKESK in the germline V gene. CDR3 DNA sequence: TGTGCCAGCAGCCAAGGACAGAGCACAGATACGCAGTATTTT. The encoded protein is CASSQGQSTDTQYF.

This clone has a single count. The CDR3 loop reads CSVVGEGGALDTQYF. The CDR3 bases are TGCAGCGTTGTGGGGGAAGGGGGGGCCTTAGATACGCAGTATTTT. The chain is built from TRBV29-1 and TRBJ2-3; D may be TRBD2 (7 bases). The CDR3 has 15 amino acids. Per the germline V gene, CDR1 is SQVTM and CDR2 is ANQGSEA. V was trimmed by 4 bases and J by 5 bases, leaving 19 bases between them.

The V call is TRBV28, the J call TRBJ2-7, with TRBD2 matching 14 bases. The CDR3 sequence is 18 residues long. Germline CDR1 is MDHEN and CDR2 is SYDVKM. The ends lost 3 bases at V and 4 bases at J; junction bases unmatched: 11. The CDR3 DNA sequence: TGTGCCAGCAGTTTTCCAGGACTAGCGGGAGGCACGTGGTACGAGCAGTACTTC. This translates into CASSFPGLAGGTWYEQYF.

The V gene is TRBV7-8, the J gene TRBJ1-1, with D hard to call. Looked up from germline, CDR1 is SGHVS and CDR2 is FQNEAQ. Trimming stripped 3 bases from V and 1 base from J, with 6 bases between. The CDR3 totals 13 residues. In DNA, the CDR3 is TGTGCCAGCAGCTTCGGAGGGAACACTGAAGCTTTCTTT. The encoded protein is CASSFGGNTEAFF.

The chain couples TRBV19 to TRBJ1-4; 7 bases align to TRBD1. This CDR3 has 15 residues. The V segment lost 5 bases and the J segment 3 bases; nucleotides outside the gene matches: 6. Germline V gene sequence: CDR1 LNHDA, CDR2 SQIVND (reference sequence). The CDR3 region has the DNA TGTGCCAGTAGTCGCCAAGGGACAGCTAATGAAAAACTGTTTTTT. Its translation is CASSRQGTANEKLFF. Full variable domain (rest looked up from reference TRBV19 and TRBJ1-4): DGGITQSPKYLFRKEGQNVTLSCEQNLNHDAMYWYRQDPGQGLRLIYYSQIVNDFQKGDIAEGYSVSREKKESFPLTVTSAQKNPTAFYLCASSRQGTANEKLFFGSGTQLSVL.

This clone was counted a few times. The chain uses TRBV2 and TRBJ2-2; 9 bases line up with TRBD1. This CDR3 is built from 15 residues. Germline V gives CDR1 SNHLY, CDR2 FYNNEI. Germline trimming cut 6 bases from V and 2 bases from J; bases unmatched to any gene: 4. The CDR3 coding sequence is TGTGCCAGCAGGGGGACAGGGATTAACACCGGGGAGCTGTTTTTT. Translated: CASRGTGINTGELFF.